This TCR beta chain was recorded in a study of shared clonotypes between healthy human individuals (dated by TCRdb to 2018 to 2021). About the full investigation: The cohort comprised a couple of women and three men aged 18 to 49 years. For each donor, three plates each were used for CD4 naive and CD4 memory, two plates were used for CD8 naive, and one plate was used for CD8 memory. To estimate repertoire size and how much clonotypes are shared between individuals, the study performed deep sequencing of blood TCR repertoires from 4 to 6 healthy adults. Libraries were prepared and TCR repertoires were sequenced by different laboratories using diverse techniques, in order to increase sequencing depth and limit assay-specific biases. Per donor, leukapheresis produced somewhere between about 0.94 and 9 billion PBMCs.

The study at large found these results: Incomplete sequencing was indicated by rarefaction of sorted-subset datasets, despite the large sequencing depth. Pairwise subsampling indicated that sequencing depth was expected to affect the degree of clonotype sharing among donors. The small number of donors limited the genetic and exposure-history diversity represented. Sampling was restricted to blood, and TCR repertoires in tissue are likely to differ from TCR repertoires in blood. Naive subsets generally had larger estimated clonotype richness than memory subsets did. Compared with non-shared clonotypes, the clonotypes found in all four sorted-subset donors had higher generation probabilities. About 4.5% of naive CD4, around 4% of naive CD8, 2.3% of memory CD4, and roughly 0.4% of memory CD8 clonotypes were shared across a few donors.

Turning to this clone: What this receptor recognizes is not known. Base quality data are lacking; no much larger clone is found one base away.

Healthy HIV-negative adults with no recently reported acute infections or vaccinations were included as donors. Only Caucasian adults living in Nashville, Tennessee, USA were represented among the donors. CD8 memory samples were composed of magnetically selected CD45RO+ cells combined with CCR7-negative CD45RA+ effector memory (TemRA) cells. After blood collection by leukapheresis, PBMCs were isolated using Ficoll-Histopaque density gradient centrifugation and then cryopreserved in the vapor phase of liquid nitrogen. Analytical flow cytometry was used to check the purity and quantity of each magnetically sorted T cell population. Genomic DNA was isolated from every sorted fraction and measured by UV absorbance on a Nanodrop 2000c. Measured from the cysteine to the phenylalanine, the CDR3 is 12 residues long. The CDR3 DNA has 36 bases and is translated from base 1. V is shortened by 5 bases, J by 6 bases, and the region joining them spans 9 bases. The germline V gene specifies SGHTA as CDR1 and FQGTGA as CDR2.

Using the deep immunoSEQ assay, TCR CDR3 regions were amplified from genomic DNA by multiplex PCR. Genomic DNA extracted from each cell subset was distributed evenly over all wells of several immunoSEQ 96-well plates, and each plate served as one replicate. For sorted subsets, about 210 ng of genomic DNA, equivalent to 30,000 or so T cell genomes, went into each replicate PCR. The purified libraries were quantified using a Qubit 3.0 fluorometer, sized with a Bioanalyzer 2100, and then quantified again using the KAPA Library Quantification kit. A separate single-read 150-cycle Illumina NextSeq 550 flow cell was used to sequence each immunoSEQ 96-well plate. The paper's processing steps were these. Because the immunoSEQ output included only junctional sequences and no quality scores, the filtering could not be the same as the filtering used for full-length reads. To assign V/J genes and CDR3, sequences were annotated using PyIR, a Python wrapper for IgBLAST v1.9, with IMGT germline references. Reads were removed for weak V/J assignments (E-value above 1e-6), missing CDR3, stop codons, out-of-frame junctions, or ambiguous translated residues. V3J clonotypes were defined by identical inferred V gene, J gene, and CDR3 amino acid sequence. The percentage overlap between two repertoires was calculated by dividing the number of shared unique clonotypes by the size of the smaller repertoire. Repertoire richness was assessed with RTK rarefaction, the Chao1 estimator, and Recon v2.1 estimates of unobserved clonotypes. OLGA was used to compute generation probabilities for all TCRbeta clonotypes that the gDNA method yielded from a handful of donors. The table comes from immuneACCESS by way of TCRdb, which keeps in-frame sequences with V and J called. Part of the clones is missing from these tables; in studies checked, under half for an unresolved V gene and the rest for unknown reasons. V and J calls plus clone size are reproduced from that table; the DNA served to infer D and trimming. For this sample the table gives roughly 720,000 clones, of which about 92% were detected only once. Less than 40% of the sample is held by the ten biggest clonotypes.

What was sequenced was memory CD8+ T cells from PBMCs. The sample's cell subset or site label is to be understood as: CD45RO+ cells pooled with CCR7-negative TemRA cells. Rearrangement joined TRBV7-3 to TRBJ2-3; confidence is insufficient to name the D gene. This clonotype was sampled from a man aged 18 to 30 in good health. Some clones in this sample may be carry-over from other donors' samples. The DNA sequence is as follows: TGTGCCAGCAGCCTCGGGTACGATACGCAGTATTTT. This translates into CASSLGYDTQYF.